These 5 T cell receptor beta chains came from one sample sequenced in a study of T cell responses to AZD1222 COVID-19 vaccine. The data were produced by immunoSEQ multiplex PCR, yet TCRdb's version contains in-frame clones alone and is incomplete. The data contain tens of thousands of clones, approximately 89% of them seen just once; the ten biggest clones take up roughly 2.3%. The specimen comprised peripheral blood, sampled on day 0 of AZD1222 vaccination. Source of these receptors: an adult in good health.

V usage is TRBV18 and J usage is TRBJ2-7; 9 bases fit TRBD2. Germline lookup yields CDR1 KGHSH and CDR2 LQKENI. This CDR3 is built from 15 residues. J lost 9 bases, V lost 4 bases, and 13 bases had no gene match. The CDR3 region has the DNA TGTGCCAGCTCACTCACCACGGTAGCGGGAGTTGGGCAGTACTTC. It translates to CASSLTTVAGVGQYF.

The J gene is TRBJ2-3, the V gene TRBV7-9; D is perhaps TRBD1 (5 bases). The V gene lost 4 bases and the J gene lost 6 bases, with 20 bases spanning the gap. Per the germline V gene, CDR1 is SEHNR and CDR2 is FQNEAQ (reference sequence). The CDR3 has 16 residues. The CDR3 DNA follows: TGTGCCAGCAGCTCCCGTTTAAAGGGGTTAGGCGATACGCAGTATTTT. It encodes CASSSRLKGLGDTQYF. The whole variable domain, remainder taken from reference TRBV7-9 and TRBJ2-3, is DTGVSQNPRHKITKRGQNVTFRCDPISEHNRLYWYRQTLGQGPEFLTYFQNEAQLEKSRLLSDRFSAERPKGSFSTLEIQRTEQGDSAMYLCASSSRLKGLGDTQYFGPGTRLTVL.

The J gene is TRBJ1-4, the V gene TRBV4-3, with no clear D. Germline-derived CDR1 and CDR2 are LGHNA and YSLEER. The V end was cut by 0 bases, the J end by 7 bases, with 12 bases between. The CDR3 length is 15 residues. In DNA, the CDR3 is TGCGCCAGCAGCCAAGATCCCCGGGGAGGTGAAAAACTGTTTTTT. Protein sequence: CASSQDPRGGEKLFF.

This clone appeared a single time. The rearrangement uses TRBV7-9 and TRBJ2-3, with D unclear. The germline gives CDR1 SEHNR, CDR2 FQNEAQ (reference sequence). CDR3 length: 14 residues. V was pared by 5 bases and J by 0 bases, with 9 bases between. The CDR3, as DNA: TGTGCCAGCAGCCTTAGCATTAGCACAGATACGCAGTATTTT. Its protein product is CASSLSISTDTQYF.

This clone was found a few times. This chain uses TRBV30 with TRBJ1-2; D perhaps matches TRBD1 (5 bases). The V end lost 0 bases, the J end lost 0 bases, and 11 bases lay between the germline ends. Germline V gives CDR1 GTSNPN, CDR2 SVGIG (reference sequence). There are 15 residues in the CDR3. CDR3 nucleotides: TGTGCCTGGAGTGTATTGGGGGGAGCTAACTATGGCTACACCTTC. It translates to CAWSVLGGANYGYTF.